This TCR beta chain was observed in a study of STAT3 mutations in large granular lymphocyte leukemia. Turning to the study itself: Roughly 38% of treated T-LGLL patients showed hematologic response to immunosuppression.

Whole-study findings and limits: TCR clonotype switching after therapy occurred in about 30% of the 18 patients. In T-cell large granular lymphocyte leukemia, about half of patients showed multiple immunodominant subclonotypes.

The CDR3 consists of 14 residues. Looked up from germline, CDR1 is SNHLY and CDR2 is FYNNEI. V was shortened by 1 base and J by 4 bases, with 10 bases between the two germline ends. TCRbeta libraries averaged around 42,000 productive templates per sample. Assay used: immunoSEQ multiplex PCR; TCRdb lists only in-frame clones, some missing. The top ten clones hold roughly 56% of a sample with 2,000 or so clones, roughly 60% of them seen once. With respect to this clone: Its antigen is unidentified.

This TCR was recovered from a man in his fifties with T-cell large granular lymphocyte leukemia. Some clones in this sample may be carry-over from other donors' samples. The sequencing sample was made of peripheral blood mononuclear cells. The chain combines TRBV2 with TRBJ1-2; no firm D call. CDR3 residues: CASSEVDGPYGYTF. In nucleotides, the CDR3 is TGTGCCAGCAGTGAAGTTGACGGCCCCTATGGCTACACCTTC.